Listed below are T cell receptor beta chains from one sample, sequenced in a study of blood T cell repertoires in COVID-19. TCRdb's copy holds only in-frame clones and misses some; the assay was immunoSEQ multiplex PCR. The sample carries around 63,000 clones, just under 75% recorded once. Sequences were obtained from peripheral blood. Receptor source: a woman in her 70s with COVID-19, enrolled during active disease. Both conserved end residues are part of each CDR3. Each record gives: J gene, clone size, V gene, D gene, CDR3 protein, CDR3 DNA. A D gene is named only where the DNA matches it firmly. Rows may omit the clone size; those that give it use once, few, many or a size class.

j_call: TRBJ2-3; clone_size: NA; v_call: TRBV7-8; d_call: NA; cdr3_aa: CASSLAGSTDTQYF; cdr3_nt: TGTGCCAGCAGCTTAGCGGGCAGCACAGATACGCAGTATTTT
j_call: TRBJ1-2; clone_size: NA; v_call: TRBV24-1; d_call: NA; cdr3_aa: CATSRSRAAGYTF; cdr3_nt: TGTGCCACCAGCCGTAGCAGGGCGGCTGGCTACACCTTC
j_call: TRBJ1-4; clone_size: NA; v_call: TRBV4-1; d_call: TRBD1; cdr3_aa: CASSQTGTGFLNEKLFF; cdr3_nt: TGCGCCAGCAGCCAAACCGGGACAGGCTTCCTTAATGAAAAACTGTTTTTT
j_call: TRBJ2-7; clone_size: NA; v_call: TRBV3-1/TRBV3-2; d_call: TRBD2; cdr3_aa: CASSPRGLVYEQYF; cdr3_nt: TGTGCCAGCAGCCCTAGGGGACTAGTGTACGAGCAGTACTTC
j_call: TRBJ2-7; clone_size: NA; v_call: TRBV21-1; d_call: NA; cdr3_aa: CASRPEGRGAYEQYF; cdr3_nt: TGTGCCAGCAGACCCGAGGGCAGGGGGGCCTACGAGCAGTACTTC
j_call: TRBJ2-5; clone_size: NA; v_call: TRBV10-3; d_call: TRBD2; cdr3_aa: CAISERASGGVRETQYF; cdr3_nt: TGTGCCATCAGTGAGAGAGCTAGCGGGGGGGTGCGGGAGACCCAGTACTTC
j_call: TRBJ1-6; clone_size: once; v_call: TRBV5-4; d_call: NA; cdr3_aa: CASSPDPPGNSPLHF; cdr3_nt: TGTGCCAGCAGCCCAGACCCACCGGGTAATTCACCCCTCCACTTT
j_call: TRBJ1-4; clone_size: few; v_call: TRBV19; d_call: NA; cdr3_aa: CASMEGGGLGEKLFF; cdr3_nt: TGTGCCAGTATGGAAGGCGGGGGCTTGGGGGAAAAACTGTTTTTT
j_call: TRBJ1-3; clone_size: few; v_call: TRBV13; d_call: NA; cdr3_aa: CASSLRGGRRSGNTIYF; cdr3_nt: TGTGCCAGCAGCCTCCGGGGGGGCAGACGCTCTGGAAACACCATATATTTT
j_call: TRBJ2-7; clone_size: NA; v_call: TRBV6-2/TRBV6-3; d_call: NA; cdr3_aa: CASSYPKRTNTPYEQYF; cdr3_nt: TGTGCCAGCAGTTACCCGAAACGGACTAATACCCCCTACGAGCAGTACTTC
j_call: TRBJ1-2; clone_size: NA; v_call: TRBV23-1; d_call: TRBD1; cdr3_aa: CAPRTGTYTF; cdr3_nt: TGCGCCCCCCGGACAGGGACTTACACCTTC
j_call: TRBJ2-2; clone_size: NA; v_call: TRBV3-1/TRBV3-2; d_call: NA; cdr3_aa: CASSQGGSLGELFF; cdr3_nt: TGTGCCAGCAGCCAAGGTGGCTCTTTGGGGGAGCTGTTTTTT
j_call: TRBJ1-5; clone_size: few; v_call: TRBV19; d_call: TRBD1; cdr3_aa: CASSADRGGSNQPQHF; cdr3_nt: TGTGCCAGTAGTGCTGACAGGGGAGGGAGCAATCAGCCCCAGCATTTT
j_call: TRBJ1-6; clone_size: NA; v_call: TRBV9; d_call: NA; cdr3_aa: CASSALLEGSPLHF; cdr3_nt: TGTGCCAGCAGCGCGCTCCTGGAGGGTTCACCCCTCCACTTT
j_call: TRBJ1-2; clone_size: NA; v_call: TRBV6-5; d_call: TRBD1; cdr3_aa: CASSRTGTGDYGYTF; cdr3_nt: TGTGCCAGCAGCCGGACCGGGACAGGGGACTATGGCTACACCTTC
j_call: TRBJ1-2; clone_size: NA; v_call: TRBV5-4; d_call: TRBD1; cdr3_aa: CASSNGQGRSYGYTF; cdr3_nt: TGTGCCAGCAGCAACGGACAGGGCAGGTCCTATGGCTACACCTTC
j_call: TRBJ1-4; clone_size: few; v_call: TRBV7-9; d_call: NA; cdr3_aa: CASTRGIRTNEKLFF; cdr3_nt: TGTGCCAGCACCCGGGGAATACGGACTAATGAAAAACTGTTTTTT
j_call: TRBJ2-7; clone_size: NA; v_call: TRBV7-9; d_call: TRBD1; cdr3_aa: CASSRRGQGIGYEQYF; cdr3_nt: TGTGCCAGCAGCCGGAGGGGACAGGGGATTGGCTACGAGCAGTACTTC
j_call: TRBJ1-6; clone_size: few; v_call: TRBV18; d_call: TRBD1; cdr3_aa: CASSPRDRVYNSPLHF; cdr3_nt: TGTGCCAGCTCACCAAGGGACAGGGTTTATAATTCACCCCTCCACTTT
j_call: TRBJ2-1; clone_size: NA; v_call: TRBV10-3; d_call: NA; cdr3_aa: CAISEPTLYNEQFF; cdr3_nt: TGTGCCATCAGTGAACCAACCCTATACAATGAGCAGTTCTTC
j_call: TRBJ1-5; clone_size: few; v_call: TRBV5-6; d_call: NA; cdr3_aa: CASSPDRGNQPQHF; cdr3_nt: TGTGCCAGCAGCCCGGACAGAGGCAATCAGCCCCAGCATTTT
j_call: TRBJ2-2; clone_size: NA; v_call: TRBV6-6; d_call: TRBD2; cdr3_aa: CASTPPPGRGTGELFF; cdr3_nt: TGTGCCAGCACTCCACCCCCCGGGAGGGGCACCGGGGAGCTGTTTTTT
j_call: TRBJ1-5; clone_size: NA; v_call: TRBV6-2/TRBV6-3; d_call: TRBD1; cdr3_aa: CASSPTGMRNQPQHF; cdr3_nt: TGTGCCAGCAGTCCGACAGGGATGCGCAATCAGCCCCAGCATTTT
j_call: TRBJ2-4; clone_size: NA; v_call: TRBV30; d_call: NA; cdr3_aa: CAWSVQGKAKNIQYF; cdr3_nt: TGTGCCTGGAGTGTACAGGGAAAGGCCAAAAACATTCAGTACTTC
j_call: TRBJ2-7; clone_size: NA; v_call: TRBV10-2; d_call: TRBD1; cdr3_aa: CASTPGQGGYEQYF; cdr3_nt: TGCGCCAGCACCCCGGGACAGGGAGGGTACGAGCAGTACTTC
j_call: TRBJ1-4; clone_size: NA; v_call: TRBV14; d_call: TRBD1; cdr3_aa: CASSRDRVDEKLFF; cdr3_nt: TGTGCCAGCAGCCGGGACAGGGTGGATGAAAAACTGTTTTTT